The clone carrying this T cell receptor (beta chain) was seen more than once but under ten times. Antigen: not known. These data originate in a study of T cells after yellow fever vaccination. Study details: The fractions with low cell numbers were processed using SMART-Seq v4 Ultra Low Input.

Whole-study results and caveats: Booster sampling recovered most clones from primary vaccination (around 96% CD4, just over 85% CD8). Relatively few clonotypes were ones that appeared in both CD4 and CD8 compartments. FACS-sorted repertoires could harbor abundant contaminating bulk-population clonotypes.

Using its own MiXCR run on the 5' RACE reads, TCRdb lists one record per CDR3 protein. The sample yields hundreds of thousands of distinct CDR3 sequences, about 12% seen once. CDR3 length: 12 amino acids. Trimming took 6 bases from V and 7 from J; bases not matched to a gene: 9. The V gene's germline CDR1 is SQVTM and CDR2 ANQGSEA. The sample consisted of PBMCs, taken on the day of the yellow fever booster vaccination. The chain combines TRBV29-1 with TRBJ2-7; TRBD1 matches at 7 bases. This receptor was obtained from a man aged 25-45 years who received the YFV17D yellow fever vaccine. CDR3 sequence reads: CSVRRTGQEQYF. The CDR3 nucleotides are TGCAGCGTCCGTAGGACAGGTCAAGAGCAGTACTTC.